The source of this T cell receptor beta chain is a study of cytomegalovirus exposure and HLA in healthy donors. Germline-derived CDR1 and CDR2 are SGHKS and YYEKEE (reference sequence). Trimming removed 4 bases at V and 7 bases at J, with 14 bases between. The CDR3 runs to 14 residues. Study observations and caveats: A later analysis appeared to link common viral pathogens to several of the most significant clusters. Researchers left out some V segments, among them TRBV6-2 and TRBV6-3, as indistinguishable.

Concerning this clone: Antigen specificity is unknown.

Both 60 Vbeta primers and 13 Jbeta primers went into the PCR. Clones were read by immunoSEQ multiplex PCR, and TCRdb kept only the in-frame ones, dropping some. The data contain about 98,000 clones, roughly two thirds of them singletons. The rearrangement links TRBV5-5 to TRBJ1-4; weak D call: TRBD1 (6 bases). The sequenced sample consisted of PBMCs. This clonotype was sampled from a middle-aged man in good health and CMV-seronegative. Written as DNA, the CDR3 is TGTGCCAGCAGCCGCCCCCAGGGGACTGAAAAACTGTTTTTT. It yields the protein CASSRPQGTEKLFF. The full variable domain, with the rest looked up from reference TRBV5-5 and TRBJ1-4, is DAGVTQSPTHLIKTRGQQVTLRCSPISGHKSVSWYQQVLGQGPQFIFQYYEKEERGRGNFPDRFSARQFPNYSSELNVNALLLGDSALYLCASSRPQGTEKLFFGSGTQLSVL.